Presented here are 13 T cell receptor beta chains from one specimen sequenced in a study of blood T cell repertoires in COVID-19. Profiling relied on immunoSEQ multiplex PCR, and the TCRdb table lists in-frame clones only, not all of them. Seen here are over 35,000 clones, roughly nine tenths observed once, and the top ten hold 15% to 20%. The material sequenced was peripheral blood. Source of these receptors: a man between 65 and 85 years old with active COVID-19.

The rearrangement uses TRBV19 and TRBJ2-2; 9 bases map to TRBD2. Unmatched junction bases numbered 5, after V lost 7 bases and J lost 2 bases. Germline V CDR1 and CDR2: LNHDA, SQIVND (reference sequence). This CDR3 has 15 amino acids. CDR3 nucleotides: TGTGCCAGTACCAGGACTAGCGTTAACACCGGGGAGCTGTTTTTT. Its translation is CASTRTSVNTGELFF. Full variable domain (missing parts from reference TRBV19 and TRBJ2-2): DGGITQSPKYLFRKEGQNVTLSCEQNLNHDAMYWYRQDPGQGLRLIYYSQIVNDFQKGDIAEGYSVSREKKESFPLTVTSAQKNPTAFYLCASTRTSVNTGELFFGEGSRLTVL.

J is TRBJ2-2 and V is TRBV7-3; 14 bases are a match to TRBD2. V was clipped by 4 bases and J by 3 bases; unmatched bases: 7. This CDR3 contains 18 residues. CDR1 is SGHTA, CDR2 FQGTGA, per germline. The chain's CDR3 is CASSSGLAGVPDTGELFF. CDR3 nucleotides: TGTGCCAGCAGCTCGGGACTAGCGGGGGTCCCGGACACCGGGGAGCTGTTTTTT.

The count of this clone is one. The chain is built from TRBV27 and TRBJ2-7; 10 bases match TRBD1. From germline, CDR1 is MNHEY and CDR2 SMNVEV (reference sequence). J lost 7 bases, V lost 5 bases, and 8 bases had no gene match. This CDR3 comprises 14 residues. Here the CDR3 reads CASSTRQGAGEQYF. The CDR3 DNA sequence: TGTGCCAGCAGTACGCGACAGGGGGCGGGTGAGCAGTACTTC.

The rearrangement links TRBV2 to TRBJ1-5, with a tentative D call TRBD1 (5 bases). The V gene's germline CDR1 is SNHLY and CDR2 FYNNEI. The CDR3 is 12 residues long. V was clipped by 11 bases and J by 6 bases, with 14 bases between them. The CDR3, as DNA: TGTGCCCGAGGCGGGGGAGGTCAGCCCCAGCATTTT. Translating it yields CARGGGGQPQHF.

The chain is built from TRBV7-6 and TRBJ1-2, with a possible D match to TRBD1 (6 bases). V lost 5 bases, J lost 0 bases, and 16 bases lay in between. CDR3 length: 16 amino acids. Germline V gives CDR1 SGHVS, CDR2 FNYEAQ. The CDR3 loop reads CASSPRQELANYGYTF. In nucleotides, the CDR3 is TGTGCCAGCAGCCCCCGACAGGAACTGGCTAACTATGGCTACACCTTC.

This chain connects TRBV5-1 to TRBJ2-3; D is possibly TRBD1 (6 bases). This CDR3 has 14 residues. Germline lookup yields CDR1 SGHRS and CDR2 YFSETQ. Trimming left V 2 bases short and J 4 bases short, with 11 bases between. The CDR3 bases are TGCGCCAGCAGCTTTGCAGGGGATTCAGATACGCAGTATTTT. The encoded protein is CASSFAGDSDTQYF. Using reference TRBV5-1 and TRBJ2-3 for the parts outside the CDR3, the full variable domain is KAGVTQTPRYLIKTRGQQVTLSCSPISGHRSVSWYQQTPGQGLQFLFEYFSETQRNKGNFPGRFSGRQFSNSRSEMNVSTLELGDSALYLCASSFAGDSDTQYFGPGTRLTVL.

The chain recombines TRBV27 with TRBJ2-7; 7 nucleotides match TRBD1. CDR1 and CDR2 (germline): MNHEY, SMNVEV (reference sequence). CDR3 length: 11 residues. Unmatched junction bases numbered 4, after V lost 7 bases and J lost 7 bases. This CDR3 is CASTYRGEQYF. The CDR3 nucleotides are TGTGCCAGCACCTACAGGGGTGAGCAGTACTTC.

V is TRBV6-5 and J is TRBJ1-1; D gene uncertain. This CDR3 has 14 residues. Trimming pared 3 bases from V and 0 bases from J, leaving 8 bases between. Germline lookup yields CDR1 MNHEY and CDR2 SVGAGI. The CDR3 DNA reads TGTGCCAGCAGTTATCGACACATGAACACTGAAGCTTTCTTT. Translating gives CASSYRHMNTEAFF.

The rearrangement links TRBV11-2 to TRBJ2-3; TRBD2 aligns across 11 bases. Per germline, CDR1 SGHAT and CDR2 FQNNGV. CDR3 size: 14 residues. Trimming cost V 4 bases and J 14 bases; bases outside gene matches: 11. CDR3 in amino acids: CASSSPTSGSFRYF. DNA for the CDR3: TGTGCCAGCAGCTCTCCAACTAGCGGGAGTTTTCGGTATTTT.

For this clone: The germline gene is not matched at one end of the junction; a read error may be the cause. The gene calls are TRBV7-7 and TRBJ1-1; 7 positions agree with TRBD1. Germline assignment: CDR1 SSHAT and CDR2 FNYEAQ (reference sequence). CDR3 length: 12 residues. CDR3: CASRGQETEAFF. DNA of the CDR3: TGTGCTAGCAGAGGACAGGAGACTGAAGCTTTCTTT.

The chain recombines TRBV27 with TRBJ1-2, with 12 nucleotides matching TRBD1. CDR3 length: 14 amino acids. V shed 6 bases and J 4 bases; nucleotides not matched to a gene: 3. CDR1 is MNHEY and CDR2 is SMNVEV in the germline V gene (reference sequence). The DNA for the CDR3 is TGTGCCAGCAGCCCGGGACAGGGGGCCTATGGCTACACCTTC. Translation: CASSPGQGAYGYTF.

The chain links TRBV24-1 to TRBJ2-7; 10 bases agree with TRBD1. V gave up 4 bases and J gave up 2 bases; unmatched junction bases: 7. The CDR3 sequence is 16 residues long. Germline V CDR1 and CDR2: KGHDR, SFDVKD. The CDR3 bases are TGTGCCACCAGTGACAGTGGACAGGGGGTCCCCTACGAGCAGTACTTC. Translated, it gives CATSDSGQGVPYEQYF.

The CDR3 protein is CASSWTGTGTQYF. The CDR3 DNA sequence: TGTGCCAGCAGCTGGACAGGGACAGGGACCCAGTACTTC. The V gene is TRBV7-3, the J gene TRBJ2-5, with TRBD1 matching 8 bases. The ends lost 4 bases at V and 7 bases at J; junction bases unmatched: 5. CDR1 is SGHTA and CDR2 is FQGTGA in the germline V gene. CDR3 length equals 13 residues.